This TCR beta chain was sequenced for a study of T cell repertoires in cytomegalovirus infection. At the level of the study: Public TCR beta signatures provided an indication of both CMV infection and a matching HLA type. Study results and caveats: HLA-C-restricted CMV-specific TCR beta clonotypes prevailed in the ex vivo response. CMV carriers with the relevant HLA were identified by cumulative public TCR beta family frequency.

Comment on this clonotype: Its antigen is undetermined.

CDR1 is SGHRS, CDR2 YFSETQ, per germline. V lost 4 bases, J lost 6 bases, and 9 bases stayed unmatched. The CDR3 loop spans 14 amino acids. MiXCR, applied by TCRdb to the reads, yields one record per CDR3 protein. Here the sample spans some 280,000 distinct CDR3 sequences, around 15% being singletons. Specimen: PBMCs. This receptor was identified in a human donor in good health (CMV status not recorded). Some clones in this sample may be carry-over from other donors' samples. The chain recombines TRBV5-1 with TRBJ1-1, with 7 bases lining up with TRBD1. The CDR3 sequence is CASSQQGTGAEAFF. In nucleotides, the CDR3 is TGCGCCAGCAGCCAACAGGGGACTGGGGCTGAAGCTTTCTTT.